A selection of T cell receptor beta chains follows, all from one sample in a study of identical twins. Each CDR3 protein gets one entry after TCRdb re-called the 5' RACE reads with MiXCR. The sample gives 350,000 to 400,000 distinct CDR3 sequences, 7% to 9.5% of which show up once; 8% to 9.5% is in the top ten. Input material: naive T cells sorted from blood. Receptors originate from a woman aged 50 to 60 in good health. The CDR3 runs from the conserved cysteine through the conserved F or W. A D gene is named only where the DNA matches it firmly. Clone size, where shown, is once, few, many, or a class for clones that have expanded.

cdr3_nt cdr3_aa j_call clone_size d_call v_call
TGTGCCAGCAGCTTAGGCCGCACTCTCGGGTACAATGAGCAGTTCTTC CASSLGRTLGYNEQFF TRBJ2-1 NA NA TRBV13
TGCGCCAGCAGCCCAAGGGGTGACATCAATGAGCAGTTCTTC CASSPRGDINEQFF TRBJ2-1 many NA TRBV5-1
TGTGCCAGCAGCCAGGCACTAGCGGGAGACATGGATGAGCAGTTCTTC CASSQALAGDMDEQFF TRBJ2-1 NA TRBD2 TRBV4-2
TGCGCCAGCAGCCCTCTCGTAGCTAATGAAAAACTGTTTTTT CASSPLVANEKLFF TRBJ1-4 few NA TRBV4-1
TGCAGTGCTAAGGCTAGCGGAAACACCGGGGAGCTGTTTTTT CSAKASGNTGELFF TRBJ2-2 NA TRBD2 TRBV20-1
TGTGCCAGCAGTACGGGGGAGGGCGCAGATACGCAGTATTTT CASSTGEGADTQYF TRBJ2-3 NA TRBD2 TRBV25-1
TGTGCCAGCAAAGCGGCGGGAACCACAGATACGCGGTATTTT CASKAAGTTDTRYF TRBJ2-3 NA NA TRBV12-3/TRBV12-4
TGTGCCAGCAGTTTGGAAGGGGGCGCGGATACGCAGTATTTT CASSLEGGADTQYF TRBJ2-3 many TRBD1 TRBV27
TGTGCCAGCAGCCGCCTCGGGGGAGGGAGCGACGAGCAGTACTTC CASSRLGGGSDEQYF TRBJ2-7 NA TRBD2 TRBV14
TGTGCCAGCAAATGGTCCGCGACAGGGAATGGGGAGCTGTTTTTT CASKWSATGNGELFF TRBJ2-2 once TRBD1 TRBV6-5
TGCGCCAGCAGAATCACAGGATACGAGCAGTACTTC CASRITGYEQYF TRBJ2-7 many NA TRBV5-1
TGTGCCAGCACCCCTCGGGCGGGAGGGTACAATGAGCAGTTCTTC CASTPRAGGYNEQFF TRBJ2-1 NA TRBD2 TRBV7-2
TGTGCCAGCACTCGCCGGGGGCAGGGAAACACCGGGGAGCTGTTTTTT CASTRRGQGNTGELFF TRBJ2-2 NA NA TRBV11-3
TGTGCCAGTACGGACGGACAGAGGTTTTTT CASTDGQRFF TRBJ1-4 few NA TRBV6-1
TGTGCCATCAGTGAGGACGACACTGAAGCTTTCTTT CAISEDDTEAFF TRBJ1-1 many NA TRBV10-3
TGCAGCGTTGTTTTCCAGGGGCGAGCCAAAAACATTCAGTACTTC CSVVFQGRAKNIQYF TRBJ2-4 few NA TRBV29-1
TGCAGCGTTGAGGGGACAGGGTGGCCTAATGAAAAACTGTTTTTT CSVEGTGWPNEKLFF TRBJ1-4 NA TRBD1 TRBV29-1
TGCGCCAGCAGTGTTACTAGCCTCCTGTATTTT CASSVTSLLYF TRBJ2-3 NA NA TRBV10-1
TGTGCCAGCAGTTTACGGCCTTTCGAGCAGTACTTC CASSLRPFEQYF TRBJ2-7 NA NA TRBV12-3/TRBV12-4
TGCGCCAGCAGCCAACTGGGGACAGGGGGCAATCAGCCCCAGCATTTT CASSQLGTGGNQPQHF TRBJ1-5 many TRBD1 TRBV4-1
TGCGCCAGCAGCTTGGTGCCTTTTAATGAGCAGTTCTTC CASSLVPFNEQFF TRBJ2-1 NA NA TRBV5-1
TGTGCCAGCAGCCCCCATAGGGCCACTAGCGAGGGAGCGTTCTTC CASSPHRATSEGAFF TRBJ2-1 many TRBD2 TRBV7-2
TGCAGTGCTAGTCGAGTGTACACTGAAGCTTTCTTT CSASRVYTEAFF TRBJ1-1 few NA TRBV20-1
TGTGCCAGCAGCTTAGAAGACAGGGCTGAAGCTTTCTTT CASSLEDRAEAFF TRBJ1-1 few TRBD1 TRBV11-2
TGCAGTGCGGTGTCACCACAGGGGAACACTGAAGCTTTCTTT CSAVSPQGNTEAFF TRBJ1-1 NA NA TRBV20-1
TGCAGTGCTACCCAGCCCCAGCAGGGAGCTAGCTATGGCTACACCTTC CSATQPQQGASYGYTF TRBJ1-2 few NA TRBV20-1
TGCGCCAGCAGCTTGGTTACTAGCGACAATGAGCAGTTCTTC CASSLVTSDNEQFF TRBJ2-1 many TRBD2 TRBV5-1
TGCGCCAGCAGTGAGCCCCAGCGGGAGGAGGGCAATGAGCAGTTCTTC CASSEPQREEGNEQFF TRBJ2-1 NA TRBD2 TRBV10-1
TGCGCCAGCAGCCAAGACCCTGGACTAGCGCGGCGTGAGCAGTTCTTC CASSQDPGLARREQFF TRBJ2-1 NA TRBD2 TRBV4-1
TGTGCCAGCAGCTCCCGACAGGGTCAGCAGCCCCAGCATTTT CASSSRQGQQPQHF TRBJ1-5 NA TRBD1 TRBV7-8
TGCGCCAGCGGGAAGCATTACAATGAGCAGTTCTTC CASGKHYNEQFF TRBJ2-1 many NA TRBV10-1
TGTGCCTGGAGCCAATCTTTAGGCACTGAAGCTTTCTTT CAWSQSLGTEAFF TRBJ1-1 few NA TRBV30
TGTGCCAGCAGCCGGGCCGTGGGGACAGGGTCTTCACCCCTCCACTTT CASSRAVGTGSSPLHF TRBJ1-6 NA TRBD1 TRBV12-3/TRBV12-4
TGCAGCGTGGGTGACAGGGCCGCAGATACGCAGTATTTT CSVGDRAADTQYF TRBJ2-3 NA TRBD1 TRBV29-1
TGTGCCAGCAGTATCACAGGGGATACGCAGTATTTT CASSITGDTQYF TRBJ2-3 NA NA TRBV12-3/TRBV12-4
TGCAGTGCTAGTGGCGGGAGGGCCGCAGATACGCAGTATTTT CSASGGRAADTQYF TRBJ2-3 few TRBD2 TRBV20-1
TGCGCCAGCAGTGAGACAGGGATCGGGGAGCTGTTTTTT CASSETGIGELFF TRBJ2-2 NA NA TRBV10-1
TGTGCCAGCAGCTTTGGGGGATCTGACTATGGCTACACCTTC CASSFGGSDYGYTF TRBJ1-2 NA NA TRBV11-3
TGCAGTGCTAGAGGGGAAGGCAGCTCTGGAAACACCATATATTTT CSARGEGSSGNTIYF TRBJ1-3 NA NA TRBV20-1
TGTGCCAGCATAGAAGGCAGCTATGGCTACACCTTC CASIEGSYGYTF TRBJ1-2 many NA TRBV12-3/TRBV12-4
TGTGCCACCAGTGCCGCAGGGGCTGGAAATGAGCAGTTCTTC CATSAAGAGNEQFF TRBJ2-1 NA NA TRBV24-1
TGTGCCAGCAGCTTTCCAGGACAGGGGGAATTCGATACGCAGTATTTT CASSFPGQGEFDTQYF TRBJ2-3 many TRBD1 TRBV11-2
TGTGCCAGCAGCTCCCCCCGGGACAGACGCTCCTACAATGAGCAGTTCTTC CASSSPRDRRSYNEQFF TRBJ2-1 few TRBD1 TRBV5-6
TGCAGTGCTAGAGATCCCGTCGCGGGAGGGCCGGGGAATGAGCAGTTCTTC CSARDPVAGGPGNEQFF TRBJ2-1 NA TRBD2 TRBV20-1
TGTGCCAGCAATCCGGGACAGGGAATGGGCACAGATACGCAGTATTTT CASNPGQGMGTDTQYF TRBJ2-3 NA TRBD1 TRBV27
TGTGCCAGCAGCTTGGATCTGGAGCTGTTTTTT CASSLDLELFF TRBJ2-2 few NA TRBV5-5
TGTGCCAGCAGCTTCGGGACTAGCGGGGACAATGAGCAGTTCTTC CASSFGTSGDNEQFF TRBJ2-1 many TRBD2 TRBV7-2
TGCAGCGCCGGACAGGGTAACCAGCCCCAGCATTTT CSAGQGNQPQHF TRBJ1-5 many TRBD1 TRBV29-1
TGTGCCAGCAGTGAGGGAGGCGGAAGCTCCTACAATGAGCAGTTCTTC CASSEGGGSSYNEQFF TRBJ2-1 NA NA TRBV2
TGTGCCAGCAACGAGGATCTGGGGGCAATCGGCTACACCTTC CASNEDLGAIGYTF TRBJ1-2 NA NA TRBV7-9
TGCGCCAGCAGCCAAGACCTCCCTAGCGGCACCTACAATGAGCAGTTCTTC CASSQDLPSGTYNEQFF TRBJ2-1 many TRBD2 TRBV4-1
TGTGCCTCCCGGGACACAACCTCCTACGAGCAGTACTTC CASRDTTSYEQYF TRBJ2-7 few NA TRBV10-3